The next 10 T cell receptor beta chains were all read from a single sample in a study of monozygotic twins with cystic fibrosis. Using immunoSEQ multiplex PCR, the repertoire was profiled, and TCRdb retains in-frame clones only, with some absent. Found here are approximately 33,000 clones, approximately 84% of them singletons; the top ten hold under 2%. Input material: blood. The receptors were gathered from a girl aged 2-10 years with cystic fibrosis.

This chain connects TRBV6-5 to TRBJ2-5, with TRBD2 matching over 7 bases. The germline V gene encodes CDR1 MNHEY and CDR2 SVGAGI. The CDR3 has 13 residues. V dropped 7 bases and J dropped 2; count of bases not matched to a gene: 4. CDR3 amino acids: CASTQAGQETQYF. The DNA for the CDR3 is TGTGCCAGCACCCAAGCGGGGCAAGAGACCCAGTACTTC.

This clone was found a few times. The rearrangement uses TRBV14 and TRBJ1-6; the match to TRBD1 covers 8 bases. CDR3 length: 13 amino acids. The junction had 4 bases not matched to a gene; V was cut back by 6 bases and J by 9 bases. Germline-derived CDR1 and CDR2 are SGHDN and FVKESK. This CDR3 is CASRGQGSSPLHF. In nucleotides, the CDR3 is TGTGCCAGCAGAGGACAGGGAAGTTCACCCCTCCACTTT.

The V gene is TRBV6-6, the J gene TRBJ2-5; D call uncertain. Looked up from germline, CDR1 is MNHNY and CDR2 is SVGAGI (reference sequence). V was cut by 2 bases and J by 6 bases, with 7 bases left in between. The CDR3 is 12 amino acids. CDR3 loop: CASSYTDKTQYF. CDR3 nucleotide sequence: TGTGCCAGCAGTTACACCGATAAGACCCAGTACTTC.

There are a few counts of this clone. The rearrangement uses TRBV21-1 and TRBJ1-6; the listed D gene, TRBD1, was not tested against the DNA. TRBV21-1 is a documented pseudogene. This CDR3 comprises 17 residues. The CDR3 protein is CASSKDGRTGDESPLHF. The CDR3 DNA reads TGTGCCAGCAGCAAAGATGGGAGGACAGGGGACGAGTCACCCCTCCACTTT.

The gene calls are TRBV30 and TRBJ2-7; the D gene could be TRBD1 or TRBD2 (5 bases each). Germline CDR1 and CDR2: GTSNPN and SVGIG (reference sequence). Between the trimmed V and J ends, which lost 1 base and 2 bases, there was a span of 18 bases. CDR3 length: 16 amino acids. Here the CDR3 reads CAWSASSGRFAYEQYF. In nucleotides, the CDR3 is TGTGCCTGGAGTGCTTCCTCAGGGAGATTTGCCTACGAGCAGTACTTC.

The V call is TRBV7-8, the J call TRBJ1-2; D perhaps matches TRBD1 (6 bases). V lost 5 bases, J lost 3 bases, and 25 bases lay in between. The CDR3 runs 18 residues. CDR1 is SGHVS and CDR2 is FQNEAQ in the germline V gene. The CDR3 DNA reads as TGTGCCAGCAGCCCAGAAACCGGGACACCAAAAAGGGACTATGGCTACACCTTC. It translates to CASSPETGTPKRDYGYTF.

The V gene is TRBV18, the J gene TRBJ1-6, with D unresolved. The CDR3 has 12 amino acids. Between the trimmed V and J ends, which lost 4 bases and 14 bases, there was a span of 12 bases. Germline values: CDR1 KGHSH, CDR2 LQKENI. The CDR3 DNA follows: TGTGCCAGCTCACGCTCGGCCTCTTCCCTCCACTTT. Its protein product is CASSRSASSLHF.

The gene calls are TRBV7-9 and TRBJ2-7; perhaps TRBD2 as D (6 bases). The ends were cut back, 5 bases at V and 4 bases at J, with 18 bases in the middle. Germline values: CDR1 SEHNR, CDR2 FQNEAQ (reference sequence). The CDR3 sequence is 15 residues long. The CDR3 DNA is TGTGCCAGCAGCCGTCTCGGGACTGCTCCGTACGAGCAGTACTTC. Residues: CASSRLGTAPYEQYF.

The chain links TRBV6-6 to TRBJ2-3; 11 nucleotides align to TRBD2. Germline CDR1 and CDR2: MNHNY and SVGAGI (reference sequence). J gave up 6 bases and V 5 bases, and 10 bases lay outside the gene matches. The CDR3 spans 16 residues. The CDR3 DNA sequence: TGTGCCAGCAGTAGGACTAGCGGGTGGGTGGGCGATACGCAGTATTTT. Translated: CASSRTSGWVGDTQYF.

CDR3 sequence: CASSLDAGGPYEQYF. The CDR3 coding sequence is TGCGCCAGCAGCTTGGACGCGGGGGGACCCTACGAGCAGTACTTC. V and J are TRBV5-1 and TRBJ2-7, with 8 bases aligning to TRBD2. The CDR3 is 15 amino acids. Germline CDR1 and CDR2: SGHRS and YFSETQ. V was clipped by 0 bases and J by 2 bases; unmatched bases: 4.